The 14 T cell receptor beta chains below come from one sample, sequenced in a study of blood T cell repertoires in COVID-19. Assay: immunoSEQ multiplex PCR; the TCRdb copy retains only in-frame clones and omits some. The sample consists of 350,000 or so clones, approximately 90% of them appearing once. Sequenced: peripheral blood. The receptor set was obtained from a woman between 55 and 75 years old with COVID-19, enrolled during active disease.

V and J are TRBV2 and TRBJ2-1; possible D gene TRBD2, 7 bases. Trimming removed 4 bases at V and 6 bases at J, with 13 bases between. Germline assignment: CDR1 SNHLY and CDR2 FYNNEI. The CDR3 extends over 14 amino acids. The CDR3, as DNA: TGTGCCAGCAGTGGGGGGCGGGGGTCCAATGAGCAGTTCTTC. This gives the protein CASSGGRGSNEQFF. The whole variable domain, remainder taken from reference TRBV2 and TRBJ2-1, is EPEVTQTPSHQVTQMGQEVILRCVPISNHLYFYWYRQILGQKVEFLVSFYNNEISEKSEIFDDQFSVERPDGSNFTLKIRSTKLEDSAMYFCASSGGRGSNEQFFGPGTRLTVL.

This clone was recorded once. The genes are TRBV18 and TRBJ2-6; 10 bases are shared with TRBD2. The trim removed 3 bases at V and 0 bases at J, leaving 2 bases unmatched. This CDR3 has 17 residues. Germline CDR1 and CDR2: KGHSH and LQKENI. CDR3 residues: CASSPTSGTSGANVLTF. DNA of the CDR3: TGTGCCAGCTCACCCACTAGCGGGACCTCTGGGGCCAACGTCCTGACTTTC.

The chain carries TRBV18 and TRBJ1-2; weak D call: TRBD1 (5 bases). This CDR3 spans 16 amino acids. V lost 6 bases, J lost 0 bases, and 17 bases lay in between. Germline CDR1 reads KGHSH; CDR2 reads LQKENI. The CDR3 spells CASSELQGRANYGYTF. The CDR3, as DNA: TGTGCCAGCTCCGAACTTCAGGGAAGAGCTAACTATGGCTACACCTTC.

CDR3 amino acids: CASSKPSGGAETQYF. CDR3 coding DNA: TGTGCCAGTAGTAAGCCTAGCGGGGGGGCAGAGACCCAGTACTTC. J is TRBJ2-5 and V is TRBV19; the match to TRBD2 covers 12 bases. With 4 bases clipped from V and 4 bases from J, the junction kept 4 bases outside the gene matches. CDR1 is LNHDA, CDR2 SQIVND, per germline (reference sequence). The CDR3 loop spans 15 amino acids.

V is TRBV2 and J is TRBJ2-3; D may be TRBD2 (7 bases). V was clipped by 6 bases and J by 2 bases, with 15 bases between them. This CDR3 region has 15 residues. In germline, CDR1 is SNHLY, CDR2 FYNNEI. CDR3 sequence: CASRNNRGATDTQYF. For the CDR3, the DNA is TGTGCCAGCAGGAACAACCGGGGGGCCACAGATACGCAGTATTTT.

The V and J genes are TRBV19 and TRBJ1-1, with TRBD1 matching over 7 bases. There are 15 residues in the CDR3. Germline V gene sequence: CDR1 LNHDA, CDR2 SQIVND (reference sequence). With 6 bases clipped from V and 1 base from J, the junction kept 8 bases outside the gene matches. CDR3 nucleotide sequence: TGTGCCAGTAGCGTAGCGGGGACAGCGAACACTGAAGCTTTCTTT. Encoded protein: CASSVAGTANTEAFF.

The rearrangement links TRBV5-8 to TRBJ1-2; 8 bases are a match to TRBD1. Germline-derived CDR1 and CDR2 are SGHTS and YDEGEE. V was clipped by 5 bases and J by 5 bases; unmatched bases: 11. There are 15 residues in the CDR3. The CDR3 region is CASSEGTGLWYGYTF. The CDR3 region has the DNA TGTGCCAGCAGTGAAGGGACAGGTTTGTGGTATGGCTACACCTTC.

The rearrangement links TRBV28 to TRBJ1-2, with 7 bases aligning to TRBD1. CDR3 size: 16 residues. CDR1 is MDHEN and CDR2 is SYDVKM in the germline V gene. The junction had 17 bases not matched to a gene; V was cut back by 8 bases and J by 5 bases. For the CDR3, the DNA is TGTGCCAGCCTCTTAAACGGGCAGGGGGGTATATATGGCTACACCTTC. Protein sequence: CASLLNGQGGIYGYTF.

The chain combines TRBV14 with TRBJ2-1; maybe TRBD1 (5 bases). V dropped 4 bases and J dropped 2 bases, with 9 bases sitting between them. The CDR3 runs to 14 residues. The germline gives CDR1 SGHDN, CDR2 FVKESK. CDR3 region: CASSRGSAYNEQFF. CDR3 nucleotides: TGTGCCAGCAGCCGGGGCTCGGCCTACAATGAGCAGTTCTTC.

For the CDR3, the DNA is TGTGCCAGCAGCGTAGCCTTTAGGGGGCCCGGGATCACTGAAGCTTTCTTT. Translated, it gives CASSVAFRGPGITEAFF. This chain uses TRBV7-3 with TRBJ1-1, with 7 bases matching TRBD1. Losses at the gene ends were 5 bases for V and 4 bases for J; bases not matched to a gene: 16. The CDR3 totals 17 residues. Per the germline V gene, CDR1 is SGHTA and CDR2 is FQGTGA.

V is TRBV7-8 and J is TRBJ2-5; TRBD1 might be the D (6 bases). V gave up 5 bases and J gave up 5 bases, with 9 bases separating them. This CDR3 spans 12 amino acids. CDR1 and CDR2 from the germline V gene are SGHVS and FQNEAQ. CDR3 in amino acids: CASSPRGETQYF. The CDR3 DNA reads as TGTGCCAGCAGCCCAAGGGGGGAGACCCAGTACTTC.

The CDR3 region has the DNA TGTGCCTGGAGGAAACCGGGGACAGGGGATCGGGACACTGAAGCTTTCTTT. Amino acid sequence: CAWRKPGTGDRDTEAFF. The genes are TRBV30 and TRBJ1-1; TRBD1 aligns across 10 bases. Trimming took 3 bases from V and 3 from J; bases not matched to a gene: 13. CDR3 length equals 17 residues. Germline V CDR1 and CDR2: GTSNPN, SVGIG (reference sequence).

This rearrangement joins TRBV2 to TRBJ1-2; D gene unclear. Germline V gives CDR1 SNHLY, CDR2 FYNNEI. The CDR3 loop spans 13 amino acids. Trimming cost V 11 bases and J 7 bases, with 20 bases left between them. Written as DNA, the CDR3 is TGTGCCGCTACCATGGAAGTAGCTTCTGGCTACACCTTC. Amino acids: CAATMEVASGYTF.

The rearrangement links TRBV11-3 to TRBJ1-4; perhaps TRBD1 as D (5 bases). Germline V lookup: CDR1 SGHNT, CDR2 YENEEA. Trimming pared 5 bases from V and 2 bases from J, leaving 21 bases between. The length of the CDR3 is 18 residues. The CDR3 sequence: CASSPRDFLNGTNEKLFF. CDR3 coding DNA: TGTGCCAGCAGCCCACGGGACTTCCTTAATGGCACTAATGAAAAACTGTTTTTT.